A few counts support the clone carrying this T cell receptor (beta chain). What it binds is not known. This sample stems from a study of cytomegalovirus exposure and HLA in healthy donors. Study observations and caveats: A few chains tied to CMV proved CMV antigen-specific in vitro.

The CDR3 consists of 12 residues. The V end was cut by 1 base, the J end by 3 bases, with 7 bases between. The germline CDR1 and CDR2 sequences are GTSNPN and SVGIG (reference sequence). Assay: immunoSEQ multiplex PCR; the TCRdb copy retains only in-frame clones and omits some. The table shows fewer than 200,000 clones, with about 85% occurring only once. The sequencing sample was made of PBMCs. The sequence derives from a man between 18 and 35 years old in good health and CMV-seropositive. The chain combines TRBV30 with TRBJ2-7; D is perhaps TRBD2 (6 bases). The CDR3 here is CAWSAGGYEQYF. The CDR3 DNA is TGTGCCTGGAGTGCCGGGGGCTACGAGCAGTACTTC.